Below, 32 T cell receptor beta chains from the same sample are listed, as sequenced in a study of T cells in Graves' hyperthyroidism and ophthalmopathy. RNA transcripts served as the template for amplifying TCR beta CDR3 regions. The HTBI primer set was used in a first-round RT-PCR of the TCR CDR3. MiXCR, run by TCRdb on the multiplex PCR reads, gives a single entry per CDR3 protein. Seen here are hundreds of thousands of distinct CDR3 sequences, 14% observed once, and the top ten hold 9.5% to 13%. The sequenced sample consisted of blood. Receptors were obtained from a woman aged 18-29 years with Graves' hyperthyroidism.

This clonotype was counted many times. This chain uses TRBV7-8 with TRBJ2-7, with 8 positions matching TRBD1. The CDR3 is made up of 16 amino acids. V shed 2 bases, J shed 11 bases, and the junction held 17 bases outside the gene matches. Per germline, CDR1 SGHVS and CDR2 FQNEAQ. The CDR3 spells CASSLLAGGPPAMKYF. CDR3 DNA sequence: TGTGCCAGCAGCTTATTGGCAGGGGGCCCTCCAGCGATGAAGTACTTC.

For the CDR3, the DNA is TGTGCCAGCAGCCAAGTTTATACCCGGGACCGGGACGGTCGCGAAAAACTGTTTTTT. Translating gives CASSQVYTRDRDGREKLFF. The chain recombines TRBV3-1 with TRBJ1-4, with a possible D match to TRBD1 (5 bases). The germline gives CDR1 LGHDT, CDR2 YNNKEL (reference sequence). Between the trimmed V and J ends, which lost 1 base and 8 bases, there was a span of 26 bases. This CDR3 has 19 amino acids.

This clonotype occurred many times. The V gene is TRBV2, the J gene TRBJ2-7; 9 positions match TRBD1. CDR3 length: 14 amino acids. V trimming: 5 bases; J trimming: 5 bases; junction bases outside the gene matches: 7. Germline V gives CDR1 SNHLY, CDR2 FYNNEI. The CDR3 protein is CASSYTGGSHEQYF. The CDR3 bases are TGTGCCAGCAGTTATACAGGGGGCTCTCACGAGCAGTACTTC.

This clonotype was seen many times. This chain links TRBV7-2 with TRBJ2-7, with 8 positions matching TRBD2. Germline loops: CDR1 SGHTA, CDR2 FQGNSA. This CDR3 is built from 15 residues. The V gene end was trimmed by 2 bases and the J gene end by 4 bases; junction bases not matched to a gene: 7. CDR3 sequence: CASSLTAGVRYEQYF. DNA for the CDR3: TGTGCCAGCAGCTTAACAGCGGGAGTTCGTTACGAGCAGTACTTC.

This clonotype was counted ten times or more. This chain joins TRBV3-1 and TRBJ1-2; the D gene is possibly TRBD1 (6 bases). Germline CDR1 and CDR2: LGHDT and YNNKEL (reference sequence). V dropped 5 bases and J dropped 4 bases, with 14 bases sitting between them. The CDR3 is 14 residues long. CDR3 region: CASSSNRAVYGYTF. The CDR3 DNA is TGTGCCAGCAGCTCAAACAGGGCGGTCTATGGCTACACCTTC.

This clonotype was seen more than once but under ten times. This rearrangement joins TRBV7-9 to TRBJ2-3; D might be TRBD1 (6 bases). The CDR3 is made up of 17 amino acids. The ends were cut back, 1 base at V and 5 bases at J, with 19 bases in the middle. Per the germline V gene, CDR1 is SEHNR and CDR2 is FQNEAQ (reference sequence). CDR3 DNA: TGTGCCAGCAGCTTAGTAGGAACAGGGCGTGGGGGAGATACGCAGTATTTT. It translates to CASSLVGTGRGGDTQYF.

This rearrangement joins TRBV7-9 to TRBJ1-5; 11 bases are shared with TRBD1. With V trimmed by 1 base and J by 6 bases, 2 bases remained unmatched. The germline CDR1 and CDR2 sequences are SEHNR and FQNEAQ (reference sequence). The CDR3 totals 15 residues. CDR3: CASSLGTGGSQPQHF. CDR3 DNA: TGTGCCAGCAGCTTAGGGACAGGGGGCTCTCAGCCCCAGCATTTT. Complete variable domain (other parts from reference TRBV7-9 and TRBJ1-5): DTGVSQNPRHKITKRGQNVTFRCDPISEHNRLYWYRQTLGQGPEFLTYFQNEAQLEKSRLLSDRFSAERPKGSFSTLEIQRTEQGDSAMYLCASSLGTGGSQPQHFGDGTRLSIL.

The rearrangement uses TRBV7-8 and TRBJ2-1; TRBD2 matches 11 bases. V was pared by 5 bases and J by 9 bases, with 15 bases of the junction left unmatched. The CDR3 has 17 residues. Germline-derived CDR1 and CDR2 are SGHVS and FQNEAQ. CDR3 DNA: TGTGCCAGCAGCCCACAGACTAGCGGGATTATTTTCGGTGAGCAGTTCTTC. Translated, it gives CASSPQTSGIIFGEQFF.

This clonotype has at least ten counts. The chain employs TRBV2 and TRBJ2-3; 11 bases are shared with TRBD1. Germline trimming cut 8 bases from V and 2 bases from J; bases unmatched to any gene: 6. CDR1 is SNHLY and CDR2 is FYNNEI in the germline V gene. The CDR3 length is 15 residues. Here the CDR3 reads CASATDRGLTDTQYF. CDR3 in DNA: TGTGCCAGCGCCACGGACAGGGGGCTCACAGATACGCAGTATTTT.

The table lists this clonotype with many counts. The V and J genes are TRBV11-2 and TRBJ1-1; D gene uncertain. Germline V gene sequence: CDR1 SGHAT, CDR2 FQNNGV. V shed 0 bases and J shed 0 bases, with 11 bases lying between them. This CDR3 comprises 16 residues. CDR3 coding DNA: TGTGCCAGCAGCTTAGATAACGGTCCTATGAACACTGAAGCTTTCTTT. Translated: CASSLDNGPMNTEAFF. The full variable domain, completed using reference TRBV11-2 and TRBJ1-1, is EAGVAQSPRYKIIEKRQSVAFWCNPISGHATLYWYQQILGQGPKLLIQFQNNGVVDDSQLPKDRFSAERLKGVDSTLKIQPAKLEDSAVYLCASSLDNGPMNTEAFFGQGTRLTVV.

This clonotype was seen a handful of times. The chain links TRBV2 to TRBJ2-1, with a possible D match to TRBD1 (6 bases). The CDR3 has 17 amino acids. In germline, CDR1 is SNHLY, CDR2 FYNNEI. Between the trimmed V and J ends, which lost 8 bases and 4 bases, there was a span of 24 bases. DNA of the CDR3: TGTGCCAGCTTCAAGAGAGAGACAGGCCTTCGATACAATGAGCAGTTCTTC. Residues: CASFKRETGLRYNEQFF. Looking up the rest from reference TRBV2 and TRBJ2-1 gives the full variable domain: EPEVTQTPSHQVTQMGQEVILRCVPISNHLYFYWYRQILGQKVEFLVSFYNNEISEKSEIFDDQFSVERPDGSNFTLKIRSTKLEDSAMYFCASFKRETGLRYNEQFFGPGTRLTVL.

This clonotype was counted many times. The chain couples TRBV28 to TRBJ2-4, with 8 bases matching TRBD1. V trimming: 8 bases; J trimming: 4 bases; junction bases outside the gene matches: 4. Germline V gene data show CDR1 as MDHEN and CDR2 as SYDVKM. The CDR3 contains 13 residues. CDR3 nucleotides: TGTGCCAGCTTGGACAGGGCAAAAAACATTCAGTACTTC. This encodes CASLDRAKNIQYF. The full variable domain, its missing parts supplied by reference TRBV28 and TRBJ2-4, is DVKVTQSSRYLVKRTGEKVFLECVQDMDHENMFWYRQDPGLGLRLIYFSYDVKMKEKGDIPEGYSVSREKKERFSLILESASTNQTSMYLCASLDRAKNIQYFGAGTRLSVL.

About this clonotype itself: This could be a read error, since a much larger clone is one nucleotide away. The J gene is TRBJ1-1, the V gene TRBV30; D is ambiguous. Germline V lookup: CDR1 GTSNPN, CDR2 SVGIG (reference sequence). The V and J ends lost 3 bases and 8 bases respectively, with 13 bases between them. This CDR3 is built from 12 residues. In DNA, the CDR3 is TGTGCCTGGAGCCGACGGGTGACAGAAGCTTTCTTT. Amino acids: CAWSRRVTEAFF.

This clonotype was seen ten or more times. The chain links TRBV30 to TRBJ2-7; D not resolved. The CDR3 is 15 amino acids. The V end lost 4 bases, the J end lost 1 base, and 17 bases lay between the germline ends. Germline V gene lookup returns CDR1 GTSNPN and CDR2 SVGIG (reference sequence). CDR3 coding DNA: TGTGCCTGGATGGGCAAAGTAAAGAGGTCCTACGAGCAGTACTTC. Residues: CAWMGKVKRSYEQYF.

In this sample, this clonotype turned up many times. The V call is TRBV11-3, the J call TRBJ2-2; D possibly corresponds to TRBD2 (5 bases). Trimming cost V 8 bases and J 3 bases, with 7 bases left between them. In germline, CDR1 is SGHNT, CDR2 YENEEA. This CDR3 contains 12 residues. The CDR3 sequence is CASEGYTGELFF. CDR3 DNA: TGTGCCAGCGAGGGTTACACCGGGGAGCTGTTTTTT.

This clonotype was counted between two and nine times. The chain couples TRBV9 to TRBJ2-7; no clear D gene. This CDR3 region has 14 residues. The germline V and J ends were trimmed by 4 bases and 3 bases, with 14 bases remaining between them. Germline V gene sequence: CDR1 SGDLS, CDR2 YYNGEE. The CDR3 spells CASSPDDNLYEQYF. The CDR3 bases are TGTGCCAGCAGCCCGGACGACAACCTCTACGAGCAGTACTTC.

The chain's CDR3 is CSARTVGDTQYF. The CDR3 DNA is TGCAGTGCCCGGACGGTAGGAGATACGCAGTATTTT. V and J are TRBV20-1 and TRBJ2-3; D gene uncertain. V lost 6 bases, J lost 5 bases, and 12 bases lay in between. Germline lookup yields CDR1 DFQATT and CDR2 SNEGSKA (reference sequence). CDR3 size: 12 residues.

CDR3 nucleotide sequence: TGTGCCACCAGTGAAAACAGCTATAATTCACCCCTCCACTTT. Translated: CATSENSYNSPLHF. V usage is TRBV24-1 and J usage is TRBJ1-6, with D hard to call. V lost 4 bases and J lost 3, with 6 bases in between. CDR3 length equals 14 residues. Per germline, CDR1 KGHDR and CDR2 SFDVKD.

This clonotype was observed a few times. This may stem from a read error, because a much larger clone lies one nucleotide away. The rearrangement joins TRBV6-1 to TRBJ2-7, with a tentative D call TRBD1 (6 bases). Looked up from germline, CDR1 is MNHNS and CDR2 is SASEGT. Trimming removed 0 bases at V and 3 bases at J, with 12 bases between. This CDR3 contains 15 residues. The CDR3 spells CASSEATGGYYEQYF. The CDR3 DNA reads as TGTGCCAGCAGTGAAGCGACTGGGGGCTACTACGAGCAGTACTTC.

This chain uses TRBV6-5 with TRBJ1-2, with 9 bases matching TRBD1. This CDR3 has 15 amino acids. The trim removed 2 bases at V and 8 bases at J, leaving 9 bases unmatched. Germline V gene lookup returns CDR1 MNHEY and CDR2 SVGAGI. The CDR3 DNA is TGTGCCAGCAGTTACGAATGGGACAGGGCTAGGGGCTACACCTTC. Protein sequence: CASSYEWDRARGYTF.

The chain is built from TRBV4-3 and TRBJ1-1, with 7 nucleotides matching TRBD1. Trimming removed 0 bases from V and 4 bases from J; junction bases left unmatched: 5. The CDR3 has 15 residues. Germline values: CDR1 LGHNA, CDR2 YSLEER. CDR3 DNA sequence: TGCGCCAGCAGCCAAGATATCACAGGGGCCACTGAAGCTTTCTTT. Translated, it gives CASSQDITGATEAFF.

The table lists this clonotype with many counts. This chain links TRBV7-9 with TRBJ2-5; TRBD1 matches at 8 bases. Germline lookup yields CDR1 SEHNR and CDR2 FQNEAQ (reference sequence). V was clipped by 8 bases and J by 5 bases; unmatched bases: 16. This CDR3 has 16 amino acids. The DNA of the CDR3 is TGTGCCAGCGGGATCCTCCACGGACAGGGTCGGGAGACCCAGTACTTC. This sequence encodes CASGILHGQGRETQYF.

This clonotype has a handful of counts. The chain recombines TRBV29-1 with TRBJ2-7; TRBD1 matches 9 bases. CDR1 is SQVTM and CDR2 is ANQGSEA in the germline V gene. This CDR3 contains 13 residues. With 1 base clipped from V and 4 bases from J, the junction kept 2 bases outside the gene matches. In DNA form, the CDR3 reads TGCAGCGTTGAAGTGGACAGGGGATACGAGCAGTACTTC. This translates into CSVEVDRGYEQYF.

This chain links TRBV29-1 with TRBJ2-1; 14 nucleotides agree with TRBD2. The V gene end was trimmed by 0 bases and the J gene end by 3 bases; junction bases not matched to a gene: 1. CDR1 and CDR2 from the germline V gene are SQVTM and ANQGSEA. This CDR3 is built from 16 residues. CDR3 sequence reads: CSVEEGTSGSYNEQFF. CDR3 nucleotides: TGCAGCGTTGAAGAGGGGACTAGCGGGAGCTACAATGAGCAGTTCTTC.

For this clonotype: This may come from a read error, since a much larger clone is one base off. The V gene is TRBV20-1, the J gene TRBJ2-1; 7 nucleotides align to TRBD2. The germline gives CDR1 DFQATT, CDR2 SNEGSKA (reference sequence). CDR3 length: 14 residues. The CDR3 sequence: CSTSPAGKYNEQFF. CDR3 nucleotides: TGCAGTACTAGCCCAGCGGGAAAGTACAATGAGCAGTTCTTC.

This clonotype was observed many times. The chain carries TRBV12-3 or TRBV12-4 and TRBJ1-1, with 7 bases lining up with TRBD1. The trim removed 6 bases at V and 0 bases at J, leaving 7 bases unmatched. The CDR3 runs 15 residues. CDR3: CASSRTGVMNTEAFF. The DNA of the CDR3 is TGTGCCAGCAGCAGAACAGGGGTCATGAACACTGAAGCTTTCTTT.

This clonotype was counted at least ten times. The V and J genes are TRBV7-9 and TRBJ2-7, with TRBD1 identical over 7 bases. The CDR3 loop spans 14 amino acids. In germline, CDR1 is SEHNR, CDR2 FQNEAQ (reference sequence). The ends lost 5 bases at V and 3 bases at J; junction bases unmatched: 7. The CDR3 DNA is TGTGCCAGCAGCCGTAGGACAGGTTTCTACGAGCAGTACTTC. Amino acids: CASSRRTGFYEQYF.

This clonotype was detected ten times or more. The chain carries TRBV20-1 and TRBJ2-7; D not certain. Germline V gene sequence: CDR1 DFQATT, CDR2 SNEGSKA (reference sequence). Deletions cut 3 bases from V and 7 bases from J, with 13 bases between. The CDR3 is made up of 12 amino acids. CDR3 nucleotides: TGCAGTGCTAGGGTAGTAGAACGTGAGCAGTACTTC. Its translation is CSARVVEREQYF.

The genes are TRBV18 and TRBJ1-1; D call uncertain. Between the trimmed V and J ends, which lost 2 bases and 5 bases, there was a span of 12 bases. Germline V gene data show CDR1 as KGHSH and CDR2 as LQKENI. CDR3 length equals 14 residues. The CDR3 is CASSPYTGLTEAFF. The CDR3 DNA reads TGTGCCAGCTCACCATATACGGGGTTGACTGAAGCTTTCTTT.

About this clonotype: This clone may be a read error of a much larger clone one base away. The chain is built from TRBV20-1 and TRBJ2-7, with TRBD2 identical over 8 bases. Germline V gene lookup returns CDR1 DFQATT and CDR2 SNEGSKA (reference sequence). V was pared by 3 bases and J by 1 base, with 5 bases of the junction left unmatched. The CDR3 consists of 14 residues. The CDR3, as DNA: TGCAGTGCTAGCTCAACGGGAGGGTCCTACGAGCAGTACTTC. Translation: CSASSTGGSYEQYF.

This clonotype came up a few times. This sequence joins TRBV5-1 and TRBJ2-7, with 7 bases lining up with TRBD1. The germline CDR1 and CDR2 sequences are SGHRS and YFSETQ. The CDR3 runs to 13 residues. J gave up 8 bases and V 4 bases, and 9 bases lay outside the gene matches. The CDR3 coding sequence is TGCGCCAGCAGCGGGGACCACAGGGGACAGCAGTACTTC. Translated: CASSGDHRGQQYF.

The CDR3 coding sequence is TGTGCCAGCAGATCACGCGGACGGGGGCTTGAGACCCAGTACTTC. Its protein product is CASRSRGRGLETQYF. This chain links TRBV7-2 with TRBJ2-5, with D perhaps given as TRBD1 or TRBD2 (6 bases each). The germline V gene encodes CDR1 SGHTA and CDR2 FQGNSA. This CDR3 has 15 residues. Trimming pared 6 bases from V and 5 bases from J, leaving 19 bases between.